This TCR beta chain was profiled in a study of control samples from healthy donors and cancer patients. Libraries were prepared by immunoSEQ multiplex PCR; TCRdb keeps only in-frame clonotypes and omits some of them. This sample has about 100,000 clones, with around 85% found just once. The length of the CDR3 is 16 residues. The germline gives CDR1 SGHNT, CDR2 YYREEE (reference sequence). V lost 4 bases to trimming and J lost 4 bases; unmatched junction nucleotides: 10. The origin of this receptor is a man aged 25 to 40 in good health. J is TRBJ1-4 and V is TRBV5-4, with 7 bases matching TRBD1. What was sequenced was blood. CDR3: CASSPDRSRDNEKLFF. The DNA for the CDR3 is TGTGCCAGCAGCCCGGACAGGTCCCGCGATAATGAAAAACTGTTTTTT.